This TCR beta chain came from a study of blood T cell repertoires in COVID-19. For the study at large: Spain, Italy and the United States supplied samples that represented acute and convalescent COVID-19. The cDNA or gDNA used as material had been derived from T cells, B-cell-depleted T cells, or PBMCs.

Living in about two dozen US areas, the participants were between 18 and 89 years of age. Authors' processing steps: Amplifying reference gene primers gave estimates of nucleated cell counts. Assay used: immunoSEQ multiplex PCR; TCRdb lists only in-frame clones, some missing. V and J calls and clone size are copied from that table; D and trimming were computed from the DNA. The data contain 250,000 to 300,000 clones, 80% to 90% of them singletons. Trimming stripped 3 bases from V and 5 bases from J, with 17 bases between. The CDR3 runs to 15 residues. Germline loops: CDR1 SGHVS, CDR2 FQNEAQ. Material for sequencing was PBMCs or T cells enriched from blood (not recorded which). This chain links TRBV7-8 with TRBJ2-7; maybe TRBD2 (6 bases). The sequence derives from a woman aged 45-60 years who had recovered from COVID-19. CDR3: CASSLGGGRLDEQYF. DNA of the CDR3: TGTGCCAGCAGCTTGGGGGGAGGTCGCCTTGACGAGCAGTACTTC.